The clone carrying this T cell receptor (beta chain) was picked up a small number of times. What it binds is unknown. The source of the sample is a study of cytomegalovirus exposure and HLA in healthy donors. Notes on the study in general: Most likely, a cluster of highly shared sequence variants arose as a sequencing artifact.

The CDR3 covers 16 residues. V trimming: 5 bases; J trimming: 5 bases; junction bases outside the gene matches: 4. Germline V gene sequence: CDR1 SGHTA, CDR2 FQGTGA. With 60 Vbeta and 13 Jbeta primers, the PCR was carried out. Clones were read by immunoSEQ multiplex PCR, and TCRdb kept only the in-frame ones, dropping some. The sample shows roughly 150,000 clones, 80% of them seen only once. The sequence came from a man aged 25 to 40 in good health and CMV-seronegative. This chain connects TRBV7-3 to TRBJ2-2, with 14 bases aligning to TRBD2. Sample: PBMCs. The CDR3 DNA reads TGTGCCAGCAGCCGCGGGACTAGCGGGGGTACCGGGGAGCTGTTTTTT. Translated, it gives CASSRGTSGGTGELFF.